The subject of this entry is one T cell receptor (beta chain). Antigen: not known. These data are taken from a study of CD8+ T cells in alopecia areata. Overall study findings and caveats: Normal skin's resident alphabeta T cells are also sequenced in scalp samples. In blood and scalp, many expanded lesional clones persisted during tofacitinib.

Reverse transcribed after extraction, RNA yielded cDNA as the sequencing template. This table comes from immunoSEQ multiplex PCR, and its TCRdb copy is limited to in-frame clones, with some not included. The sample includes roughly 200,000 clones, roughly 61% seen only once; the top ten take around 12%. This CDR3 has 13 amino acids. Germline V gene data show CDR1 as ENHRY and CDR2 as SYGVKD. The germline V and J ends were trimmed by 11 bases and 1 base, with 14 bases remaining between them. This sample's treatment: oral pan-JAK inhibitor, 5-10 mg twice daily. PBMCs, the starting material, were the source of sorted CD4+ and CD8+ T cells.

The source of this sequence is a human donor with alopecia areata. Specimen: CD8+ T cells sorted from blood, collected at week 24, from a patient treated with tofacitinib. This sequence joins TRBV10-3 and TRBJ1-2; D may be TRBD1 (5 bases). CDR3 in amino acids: CASGTSGNYGYTF. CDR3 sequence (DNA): TGTGCCTCCGGGACCTCGGGTAACTATGGCTACACCTTC.